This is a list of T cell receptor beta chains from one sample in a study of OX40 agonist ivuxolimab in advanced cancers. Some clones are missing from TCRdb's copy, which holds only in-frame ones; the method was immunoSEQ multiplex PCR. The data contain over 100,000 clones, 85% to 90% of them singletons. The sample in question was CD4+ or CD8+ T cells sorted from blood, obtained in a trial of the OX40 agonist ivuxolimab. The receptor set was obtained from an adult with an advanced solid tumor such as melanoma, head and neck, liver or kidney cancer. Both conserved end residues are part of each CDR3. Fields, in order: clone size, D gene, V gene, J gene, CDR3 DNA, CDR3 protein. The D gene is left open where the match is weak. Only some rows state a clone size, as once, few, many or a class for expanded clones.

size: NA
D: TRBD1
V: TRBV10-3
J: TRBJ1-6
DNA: TGTGCCATCAGCACAGGGGTAGTGGTGGGATCACCCCTCCACTTT
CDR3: CAISTGVVVGSPLHF

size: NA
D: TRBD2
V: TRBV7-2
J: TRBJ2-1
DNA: TGTGCCAGCAGCTTAAGCCTAGCGGGGGCGAATGAGCAGTTCTTC
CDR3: CASSLSLAGANEQFF

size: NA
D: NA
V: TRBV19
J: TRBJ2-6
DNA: TGTGCCAGTATGTCTCAAGGGGCTGGGGCCAACGTCCTGACTTTC
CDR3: CASMSQGAGANVLTF

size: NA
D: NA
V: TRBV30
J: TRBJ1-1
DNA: TGTGCCTGGAGCTGGATGAACACTGAAGCTTTCTTT
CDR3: CAWSWMNTEAFF

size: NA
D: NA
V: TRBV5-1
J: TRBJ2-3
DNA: TGCGCCAGCAGCTTGGCCAGCACAGATACGCAGTATTTT
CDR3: CASSLASTDTQYF

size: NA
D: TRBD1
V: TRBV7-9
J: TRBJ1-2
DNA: TGTGCCAGCAGTATTGACAGGGAGGTGAGGTATGGCTACACCTTC
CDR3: CASSIDREVRYGYTF

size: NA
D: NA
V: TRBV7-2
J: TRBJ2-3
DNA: TGTGCCAGCAGACCGGGGGCTAGCACAGATACGCAGTATTTT
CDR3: CASRPGASTDTQYF

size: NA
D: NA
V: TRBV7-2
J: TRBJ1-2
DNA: TGTGCCAGCAGCTTAAACACCTATGGCTACACCTTC
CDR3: CASSLNTYGYTF

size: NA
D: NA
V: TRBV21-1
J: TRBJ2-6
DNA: TGTGCCAGCAGAGGGGACAGGGTATTTTCTGGGGCCAACGTCCTGACTTTC
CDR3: CASRGDRVFSGANVLTF

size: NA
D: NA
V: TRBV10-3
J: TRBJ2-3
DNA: TGTGCCATCAGTTCTCAACGGGACTCCACCACCACCTACACAGATACGCAGTATTTT
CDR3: CAISSQRDSTTTYTDTQYF

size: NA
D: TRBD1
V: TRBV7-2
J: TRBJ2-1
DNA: TGTGCCAGCAGCTTAGGGCCGGGACAGGCCCCCAATGAGCAGTTCTTC
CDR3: CASSLGPGQAPNEQFF

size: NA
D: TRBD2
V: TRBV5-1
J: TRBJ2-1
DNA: TGCGCCAGCACCCTCGAGGTAGCGGGGGGTCGTGAGCAGTTCTTC
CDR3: CASTLEVAGGREQFF

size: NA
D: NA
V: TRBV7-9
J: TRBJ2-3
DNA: TGTGCCAGCAGCCCACAAGGGGATACGCAGTATTTT
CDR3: CASSPQGDTQYF

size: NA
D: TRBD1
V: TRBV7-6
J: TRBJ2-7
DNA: TGTGCCAGCAGCATCGACAGGGACTACGAGCAGTACTTC
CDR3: CASSIDRDYEQYF

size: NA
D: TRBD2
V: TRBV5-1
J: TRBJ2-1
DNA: TGCGCCAGCAGCTTGCCGTCTAGCGGGGGCTACAATGAGCAGTTCTTC
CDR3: CASSLPSSGGYNEQFF

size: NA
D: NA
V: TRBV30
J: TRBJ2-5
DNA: TGTGCCTGGAGACTCTACCAAGAGACCCAGTACTTC
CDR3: CAWRLYQETQYF

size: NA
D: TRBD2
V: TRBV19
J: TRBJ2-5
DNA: TGTGCCAGTAGTTCTAGCGGGGGTAATCAAGAGACCCAGTACTTC
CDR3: CASSSSGGNQETQYF

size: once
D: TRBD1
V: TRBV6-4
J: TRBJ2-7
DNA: TGTGCCAGCAGTCCGACAGGGGGCTCCTACGAGCAGTACTTC
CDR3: CASSPTGGSYEQYF

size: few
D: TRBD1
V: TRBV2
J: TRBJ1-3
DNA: TGTGCCAGCAGTGATCGGGACAGGGCTGGAAACACCATATATTTT
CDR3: CASSDRDRAGNTIYF

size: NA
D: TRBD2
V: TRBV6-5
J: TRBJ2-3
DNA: TGTGCCAGCAGTTTGAGACTAGCCGCAGATACGCAGTATTTT
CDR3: CASSLRLAADTQYF

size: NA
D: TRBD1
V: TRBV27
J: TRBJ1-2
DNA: TGTGCCAGCAGTAACCACAGGGGAGGCTATGGCTACACCTTC
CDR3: CASSNHRGGYGYTF

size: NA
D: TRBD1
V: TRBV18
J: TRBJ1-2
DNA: TGTGCCAGCTCACCTCTCTCGGGACAGGGGGCCAGGGACTATGGCTACACCTTC
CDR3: CASSPLSGQGARDYGYTF

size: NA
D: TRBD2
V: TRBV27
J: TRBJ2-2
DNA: TGTGCCAGCAGTAGAGGTAGCGGGGCCGGGGAGCTGTTTTTT
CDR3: CASSRGSGAGELFF

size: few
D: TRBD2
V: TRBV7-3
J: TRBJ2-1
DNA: TGTGCCAGCAGCTTAAATGGACTAGCGGTAGTGCAGTTCTTC
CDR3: CASSLNGLAVVQFF

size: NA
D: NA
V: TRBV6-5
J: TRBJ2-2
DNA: TGTGCCAGCAGGGCCAGGGAGAACACCGGGGAGCTGTTTTTT
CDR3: CASRARENTGELFF

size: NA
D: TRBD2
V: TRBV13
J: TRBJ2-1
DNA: TGTGCCAGCAGCAACTCGGGACTAGCGGGGGGGCACTACAATGAGCAGTTCTTC
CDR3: CASSNSGLAGGHYNEQFF

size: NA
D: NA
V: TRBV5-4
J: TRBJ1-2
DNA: TGTGCCAGCAGCTTGGGGGAGGGTGGTGGCTATGGCTACACCTTC
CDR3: CASSLGEGGGYGYTF

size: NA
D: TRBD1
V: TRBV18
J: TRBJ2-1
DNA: TGTGCCAGCTCACCACCAGAGGGGGCTCGCAATGAGCAGTTCTTC
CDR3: CASSPPEGARNEQFF

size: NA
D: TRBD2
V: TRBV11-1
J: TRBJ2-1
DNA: TGTGCCAGCAGCTCCCGGTTGGGACTAGGGACTGACAATGAGCAGTTCTTC
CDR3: CASSSRLGLGTDNEQFF

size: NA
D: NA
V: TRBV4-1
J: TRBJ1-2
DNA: TGCGCCAGCAGCCAACCACAAGGGACCGTTAACTATGGCTACACCTTC
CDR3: CASSQPQGTVNYGYTF

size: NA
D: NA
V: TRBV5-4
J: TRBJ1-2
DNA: TGTGCCAGCAGCCCGACAGGAGTGTATGGCTACACCTTC
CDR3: CASSPTGVYGYTF

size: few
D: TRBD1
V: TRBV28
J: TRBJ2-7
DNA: TGTGCCAGCAGCCGGGACAGCCCCTACGAGCAGTACTTC
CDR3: CASSRDSPYEQYF

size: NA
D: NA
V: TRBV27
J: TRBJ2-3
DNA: TGTGCCAGCACTCCCCAGGGGACCAGCACAGATACGCAGTATTTT
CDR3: CASTPQGTSTDTQYF

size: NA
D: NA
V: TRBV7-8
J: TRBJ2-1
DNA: TGTGCCAGCAGCCCCTCCCCCGACAGCCGGGTCTCCTACAATGAGCAGTTCTTC
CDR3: CASSPSPDSRVSYNEQFF

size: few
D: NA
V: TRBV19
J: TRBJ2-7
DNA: TGTGCCAGTAGTATTGGGTGGCAGAGAAACTACGAGCAGTACTTC
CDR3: CASSIGWQRNYEQYF

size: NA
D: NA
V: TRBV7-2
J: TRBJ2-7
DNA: TGTGCCAGCAGCCCATTAGACGGGGGGCGAACTAGGTACTTC
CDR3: CASSPLDGGRTRYF

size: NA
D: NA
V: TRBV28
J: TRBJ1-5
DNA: TGTGCCAGTAGACCCGGGACGGCTAGCAATCAGCCCCAGCATTTT
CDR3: CASRPGTASNQPQHF

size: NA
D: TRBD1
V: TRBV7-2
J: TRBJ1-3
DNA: TGTGCCAGCAGCTCCGGGACAGGGCTTAGAAACACCATATATTTT
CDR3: CASSSGTGLRNTIYF

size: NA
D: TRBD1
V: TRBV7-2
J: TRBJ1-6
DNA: TGTGCCAGCAGCTCGACAGGGGGGCGCTCACCCCTCCACTTT
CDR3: CASSSTGGRSPLHF

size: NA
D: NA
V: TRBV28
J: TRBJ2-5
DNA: TGTGCCAGCAGGAAAGCGGGTCAAGAGACCCAGTACTTC
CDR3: CASRKAGQETQYF

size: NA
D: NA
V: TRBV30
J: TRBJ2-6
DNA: TGTGCCTGGTACGGCAGGGGACATTCTGGGGCCAACGTCCTGACTTTC
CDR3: CAWYGRGHSGANVLTF